Listed below are T cell receptor beta chains from one sample, sequenced in a study of CD8+CD57+ T cells in acquired aplastic anemia. TCRdb reprocessed the reads with MiXCR, giving one entry per CDR3 protein. The table has 200,000 to 300,000 distinct CDR3 sequences, roughly 80% seen once; the top ten hold around 40%. Sequencing used sorted CD4+, CD8+, or CD8+CD57+ T cells (not recorded which) from PBMCs. These receptor sequences come from a human donor with aplastic anemia. CDR3s leave out the opening cysteine and the closing phenylalanine or tryptophan.

v_call	j_call	cdr3_aa
TRBV2	TRBJ1-1	ASSGAGGTNTEAF
TRBV11-2	TRBJ1-5	ASSLDGREPQH
TRBV6-5	TRBJ1-2	ASSFGYYGYT
TRBV7-3	TRBJ1-1	ASRPGQAGTEAF
TRBV7-9	TRBJ2-5	ASSSSATQYFGPQY
TRBV5-5	TRBJ1-2	ASSSSYGTDYGYT
TRBV7-3	TRBJ1-2	ASSLEREANETQYT
TRBV7-8	TRBJ2-2	ASSLAGGTGELF
TRBV7-8	TRBJ1-2	ASSLARDPDTHDYT
TRBV7-3	TRBJ2-2	ASSLTGGAGYGY
TRBV9	TRBJ2-1	ASSARTGNTGGRNYNEQF
TRBV2	TRBJ2-2	ASGDGSTGKLF
TRBV6-4	TRBJ2-3	ASSDSDVGADTQY
TRBV15	TRBJ2-5	ATSRERGFQQY
TRBV9	TRBJ2-3	ASGTGGEKLFF
TRBV11-2	TRBJ1-1	ASSLDVPLITEAF
TRBV7-3	TRBJ2-5	ASSRGGKQETQN
TRBV20-1	TRBJ2-7	SASSWGRKRGYEQY
TRBV7-9	TRBJ2-2	ASSPRETGELF
TRBV7-6	TRBJ2-3	ASSLAGGHDTLH
TRBV9	TRBJ2-3	ASSVGGRSTDTQQY
TRBV11-3	TRBJ2-3	ASSLDLTGIDTRY
TRBV7-6	TRBJ2-7	ASSLSQGGNSYEQY
TRBV11-3	TRBJ2-1	ASTFNNAQGIHEQF
TRBV7-3	TRBJ2-3	ASSLHSIRTSGTGGTDTQY
TRBV7-9	TRBJ1-1	AGQGSRETQYFAF
TRBV7-3	TRBJ2-3	ASSAWTGPQETQY
TRBV5-1	TRBJ2-3	ASRTPGSTDTQY
TRBV2	TRBJ2-7	ASSEGREQY
TRBV19	TRBJ2-7	ASSSGSSYEQY
TRBV9	TRBJ2-5	ASSRVPGELTFG
TRBV7-9	TRBJ1-2	ASSLAGGPVAQDYT
TRBV19	TRBJ2-1	ASSTGGAYNEQF
TRBV15	TRBJ2-5	ATSRAGEYQETQY
TRBV10-3	TRBJ2-7	AISGERAEQY
TRBV7-9	TRBJ2-1	ASSPDNYNEQF
TRBV19	TRBJ2-1	ASSITGYNEQF
TRBV7-7	.	SPRIRDRVDSPLH
TRBV7-3	TRBJ2-1	ASSLRGGGKHNEQF
TRBV9	TRBJ2-1	ASGVAGDSSELF
TRBV7-9	TRBJ2-7	ASTGTGGVFHEQY
TRBV10-3	TRBJ1-6	AIRQQTGDNSPLH
TRBV7-9	TRBJ2-1	ASSPKRLEECFGQF
TRBV29-1	TRBJ1-1	TITLVTEAF
TRBV7-2	TRBJ1-2	ASSLDRGALSSYT
TRBV10-2	TRBJ2-7	ASSEKGAYEQY
TRBV6-1	TRBJ2-1	ASSGTSPSNEQF
TRBV20-1	TRBJ1-5	SARRSRREKDNQPQH
TRBV5-1	TRBJ2-1	ASSDYGRNTQDEQF
TRBV2	TRBJ2-5	ASKEGWNQETQY
TRBV29-1	TRBJ1-5	SVADWNQPQH